This entry features one TCR beta chain sequence. The antigen remains undetermined. The time point denotes: patch test 1, 2 weeks after DPC sensitization. Treatment given: therapeutic diphenylcyclopropenone sensitization with weekly scalp DPC. Donors were 18 to 70-year-old alopecia patients suitable for DPC. Per the germline V gene, CDR1 is DFQATT and CDR2 is SNEGSKA (reference sequence). The CDR3 covers 15 residues. V was pared by 8 bases and J by 4 bases, with 10 bases of the junction left unmatched. This entry belongs to a study of human T cells and chemical hapten exposure. Across the study: DPC 0.01% went on the upper back by patch test, with reading at 6 days. General observations from the study: Following DPC sensitization, TCRs present above 1 in 1000 frequency showed no change.

In the study's own analysis: Sample TCR totals centred on a median of approximately 100,000, ranging about 20,000 to 690,600. MiXCR, applied by TCRdb to the RACE reads, yields one record per CDR3 protein. These V and J calls originate from TCRdb's pipeline instead of the authors' own analysis. The sample consists of tens of thousands of distinct CDR3 sequences, about 9.4% of them appearing once. This sequence was found in a woman in her fifties or sixties with alopecia areata. Some clones in this sample may be carry-over from other donors' samples. The V gene is TRBV20-1, the J gene TRBJ2-1; TRBD2 agrees at 11 bases. The source was whole blood, collected in connection with sensitization to the hapten diphenylcyclopropenone (DPC). CDR3 in DNA: TGCAGTCACATAAGGGGGACTAGCGGATACAATGAGCAGTTCTTC. This sequence encodes CSHIRGTSGYNEQFF.